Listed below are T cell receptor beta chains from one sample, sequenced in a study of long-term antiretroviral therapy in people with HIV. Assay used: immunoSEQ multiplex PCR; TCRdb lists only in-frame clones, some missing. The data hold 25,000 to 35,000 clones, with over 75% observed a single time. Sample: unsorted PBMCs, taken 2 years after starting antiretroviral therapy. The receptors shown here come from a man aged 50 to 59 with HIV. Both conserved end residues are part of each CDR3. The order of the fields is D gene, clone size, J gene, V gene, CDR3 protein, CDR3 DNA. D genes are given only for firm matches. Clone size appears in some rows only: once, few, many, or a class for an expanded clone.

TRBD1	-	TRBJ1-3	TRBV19	CASSLGQNSGNTIYF	TGTGCCAGTAGTCTGGGACAGAACTCTGGAAACACCATATATTTT
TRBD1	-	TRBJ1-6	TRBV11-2	CASSWDRGYSPLHF	TGTGCCAGCAGCTGGGACAGGGGGTACTCACCCCTCCACTTT
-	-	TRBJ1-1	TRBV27	CASRGLAEAFF	TGTGCCAGCAGGGGGCTGGCTGAAGCTTTCTTT
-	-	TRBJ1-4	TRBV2	CASSEALRQGLGEKLFF	TGTGCCAGCAGTGAAGCGCTTCGGCAGGGGCTGGGAGAAAAACTGTTTTTT
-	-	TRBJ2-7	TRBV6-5	CASSYSNSFYEQYF	TGTGCCAGCAGTTACTCAAACAGTTTCTACGAGCAGTACTTC
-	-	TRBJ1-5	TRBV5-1	CASSLGGRGQPQHF	TGCGCCAGCAGCTTGGGGGGGCGCGGTCAGCCCCAGCATTTT
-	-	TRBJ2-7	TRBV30	CAWRQTRYEQYF	TGTGCCTGGAGGCAGACTAGATACGAGCAGTACTTC
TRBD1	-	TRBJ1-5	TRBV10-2	CASSETMEGGLGPAQHF	TGCGCCAGCAGTGAAACTATGGAAGGGGGCCTAGGACCAGCCCAGCATTTT
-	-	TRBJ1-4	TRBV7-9	CASSASYGTNEKLFF	TGTGCCAGCAGCGCAAGCTACGGGACTAATGAAAAACTGTTTTTT
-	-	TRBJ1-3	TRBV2	CASGAGFSGNTIYF	TGTGCCAGCGGGGCAGGGTTCTCAGGAAACACCATATATTTT
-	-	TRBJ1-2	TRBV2	CASTPRAVGYGYTF	TGTGCCAGCACCCCCCGGGCTGTGGGCTATGGCTACACCTTC
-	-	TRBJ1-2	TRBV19	CASSIDPRTSAYGYTF	TGTGCCAGTAGTATAGATCCCAGGACATCAGCCTATGGCTACACCTTC
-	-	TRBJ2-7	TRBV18	CASSPPTSYEQYF	TGTGCCAGCTCACCACCGACTTCATACGAGCAGTACTTC
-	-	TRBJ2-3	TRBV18	CASSDSDTQYF	TGTGCCAGCTCAGACTCAGATACGCAGTATTTT
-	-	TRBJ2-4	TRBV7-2	CASSLKNIQYF	TGTGCCAGCAGCCTCAAAAACATTCAGTACTTC
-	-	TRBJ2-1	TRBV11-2	CASSVVRPSSYNEQFF	TGTGCCAGCAGCGTGGTTCGACCAAGCTCCTACAATGAGCAGTTCTTC
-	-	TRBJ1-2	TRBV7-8	CASSLGTVNSNYGYTF	TGTGCCAGCAGCTTAGGGACCGTCAATTCAAACTATGGCTACACCTTC
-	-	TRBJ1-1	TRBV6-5	CASSQGNTEAFF	TGTGCCAGCAGCCAGGGGAACACTGAAGCTTTCTTT
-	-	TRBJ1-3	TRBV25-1	CASSPGMSGNTIYF	TGTGCCAGCAGCCCGGGAATGTCCGGAAACACCATATATTTT
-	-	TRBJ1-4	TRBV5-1	CASSSGRVGEKLFF	TGCGCCAGCAGCTCAGGGCGGGTTGGCGAAAAACTGTTTTTT
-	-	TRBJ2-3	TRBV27	CAGTLGDGTDTQYF	TGTGCCGGAACCTTAGGGGATGGCACAGATACGCAGTATTTT
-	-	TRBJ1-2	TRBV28	CASRSIRTTNYGYTF	TGTGCCAGCAGATCTATCAGGACAACTAACTATGGCTACACCTTC
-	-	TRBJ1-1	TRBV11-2	CASSLMFGDTEAFF	TGTGCCAGCAGCCTGATGTTTGGGGACACTGAAGCTTTCTTT
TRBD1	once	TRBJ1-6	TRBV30	CAWSFRDRGLNSPLHF	TGTGCCTGGAGTTTCAGGGACAGGGGGCTCAATTCACCCCTCCACTTT
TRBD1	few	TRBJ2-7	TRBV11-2	CASSRTGLGEQYF	TGTGCCAGCAGCCGGACAGGTTTGGGGGAGCAGTACTTC
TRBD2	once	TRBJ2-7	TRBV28	CASSPPGLPYEQYF	TGTGCCAGCAGTCCTCCGGGACTACCTTACGAGCAGTACTTC
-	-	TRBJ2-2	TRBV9	CASSVGGQSTGELFF	TGTGCCAGCAGCGTGGGGGGACAGTCAACCGGGGAGCTGTTTTTT
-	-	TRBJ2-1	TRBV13	CASSLGTRPVAFF	TGTGCCAGCAGCTTAGGGACCAGGCCGGTAGCGTTCTTC
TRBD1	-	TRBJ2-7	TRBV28	CASSEPGQGYEQYF	TGTGCCAGCAGTGAACCGGGACAGGGCTACGAGCAGTACTTC